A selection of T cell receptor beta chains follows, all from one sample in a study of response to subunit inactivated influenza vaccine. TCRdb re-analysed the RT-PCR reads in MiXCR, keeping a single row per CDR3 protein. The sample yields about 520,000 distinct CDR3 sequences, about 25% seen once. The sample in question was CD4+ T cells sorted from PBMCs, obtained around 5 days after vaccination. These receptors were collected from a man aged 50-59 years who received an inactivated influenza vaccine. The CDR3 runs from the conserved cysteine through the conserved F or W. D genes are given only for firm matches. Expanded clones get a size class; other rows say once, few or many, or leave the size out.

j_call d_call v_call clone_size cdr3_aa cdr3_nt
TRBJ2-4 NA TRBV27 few CASSPAGILAKNIQYF TGTGCCAGCAGTCCCGCCGGGATCCTAGCCAAAAACATTCAGTACTTC
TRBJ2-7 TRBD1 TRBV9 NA CASSGGTGLSYEQYF TGTGCCAGCAGCGGAGGGACAGGGCTCTCCTACGAGCAGTACTTC
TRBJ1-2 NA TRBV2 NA CASRQNQGSYGYTF TGTGCCAGCAGGCAAAATCAGGGGTCCTATGGCTACACCTTC
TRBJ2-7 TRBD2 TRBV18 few CASSPGSGGYEQYF TGTGCCAGCTCACCAGGGAGCGGGGGTTACGAGCAGTACTTC
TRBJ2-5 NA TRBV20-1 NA CSARGLGGSETQYF TGCAGTGCTAGAGGCCTCGGGGGCAGTGAGACCCAGTACTTC
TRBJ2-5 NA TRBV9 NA CASSVEGGRSVTQYF TGTGCCAGCAGCGTAGAGGGGGGCCGATCGGTGACCCAGTACTTC
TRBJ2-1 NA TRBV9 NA CASSARGRGSSYNEQFF TGTGCCAGCAGCGCCAGAGGCCGGGGGAGCTCCTACAATGAGCAGTTCTTC
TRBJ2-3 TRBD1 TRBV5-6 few CASRYRDRGTDTQYF TGTGCCAGCAGATATAGGGACAGGGGCACAGATACGCAGTATTTT
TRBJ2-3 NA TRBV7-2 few CASSLGGSGTLDTQYF TGTGCCAGCAGCTTAGGTGGTAGTGGGACGCTGGATACGCAGTATTTT
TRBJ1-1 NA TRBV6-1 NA CASSPEMGAEAFF TGTGCCAGCAGCCCCGAAATGGGGGCTGAAGCTTTCTTT
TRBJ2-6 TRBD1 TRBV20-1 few CSARLRDRFSSGANVLTF TGCAGTGCTAGACTCCGGGACAGGTTTAGCTCTGGGGCCAACGTCCTGACTTTC
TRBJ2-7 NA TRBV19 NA CASNRRTAGLDEQYF TGTGCCAGTAATCGCCGGACGGCAGGGCTCGACGAGCAGTACTTC
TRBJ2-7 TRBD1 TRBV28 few CASSLIQGQNIAYEQYF TGTGCCAGCAGCCTCATCCAGGGACAGAATATTGCCTACGAGCAGTACTTC
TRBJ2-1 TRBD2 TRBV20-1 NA CSEKVGGSYNEQFF TGCAGTGAGAAGGTGGGGGGGTCCTACAATGAGCAGTTCTTC
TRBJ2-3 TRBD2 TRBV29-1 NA CSVGSIGRTDTQYF TGCAGCGTTGGGTCTATCGGGAGGACAGATACGCAGTATTTT
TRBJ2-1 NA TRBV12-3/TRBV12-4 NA CASSALLGISYNEQFF TGTGCCAGCAGTGCATTATTGGGGATCTCCTACAATGAGCAGTTCTTC
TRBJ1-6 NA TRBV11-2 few CASSLVALGGGSPLHF TGTGCCAGCAGCTTAGTAGCCCTAGGTGGCGGGTCACCCCTCCACTTT
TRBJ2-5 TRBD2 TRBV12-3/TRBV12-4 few CASSFEGRWLADTIQETQYF TGTGCCAGCAGTTTTGAGGGAAGATGGCTAGCGGATACAATTCAAGAGACCCAGTACTTC
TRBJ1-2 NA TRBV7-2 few CASSKTGNYGYTF TGTGCCAGCAGCAAAACAGGGAACTATGGCTACACCTTC
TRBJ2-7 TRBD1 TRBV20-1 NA CSANSRDRVYEQYF TGCAGTGCTAACTCTCGGGACAGGGTCTACGAGCAGTACTTC
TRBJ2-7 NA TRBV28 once CASRGGTVDSYEQYF TGTGCCAGCAGGGGAGGGACAGTTGACTCCTACGAGCAGTACTTC
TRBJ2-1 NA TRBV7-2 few CASSVQGGSYNEQFF TGTGCCAGCAGCGTGCAGGGGGGGTCCTACAATGAGCAGTTCTTC
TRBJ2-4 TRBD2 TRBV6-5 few CASSYGTSGIDIQYF TGTGCCAGCAGTTACGGTACTAGCGGGATCGACATTCAGTACTTC
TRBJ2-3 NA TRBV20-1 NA CSAPPSDRGTDTQYF TGCAGTGCCCCCCCTTCGGACAGAGGCACAGATACGCAGTATTTT
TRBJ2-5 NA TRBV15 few CATSRTPRTQYF TGTGCCACCAGCAGAACCCCCCGGACCCAGTACTTC
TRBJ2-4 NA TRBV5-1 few CASSPGYGAKNIQYF TGCGCCAGCAGTCCAGGGTACGGGGCCAAAAACATTCAGTACTTC
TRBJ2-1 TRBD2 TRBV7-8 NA CASTEAGSYNEQFF TGTGCCAGTACCGAAGCGGGGTCCTACAATGAGCAGTTCTTC
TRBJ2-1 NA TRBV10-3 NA CAISESKSASLAYNEQFF TGTGCCATCAGTGAGTCGAAAAGTGCGAGCCTTGCCTACAATGAGCAGTTCTTC
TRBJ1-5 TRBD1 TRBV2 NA CASSRGTTDQPQHF TGTGCCAGCAGCAGGGGGACGACAGATCAGCCCCAGCATTTT
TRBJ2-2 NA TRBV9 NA CASSPTGQYTGELFF TGTGCCAGCAGCCCTACAGGGCAATACACCGGGGAGCTGTTTTTT
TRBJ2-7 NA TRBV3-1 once CASSQEVVLAYEQYF TGTGCCAGCAGCCAAGAAGTGGTCTTGGCCTACGAGCAGTACTTC
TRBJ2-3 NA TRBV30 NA CAWNRGQPSTDTQYF TGTGCCTGGAACAGAGGACAGCCTAGCACAGATACGCAGTATTTT
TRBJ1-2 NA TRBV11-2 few CASSGRLFIVDSKRGYTF TGTGCCAGCAGCGGACGCCTGTTCATCGTTGATTCCAAGCGGGGCTACACCTTC
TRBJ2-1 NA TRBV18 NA CASSPRSVGEQFF TGTGCCAGCTCACCTAGGTCTGTAGGTGAGCAGTTCTTC
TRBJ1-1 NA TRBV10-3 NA CAITERQNTEAFF TGTGCCATCACCGAGAGACAGAACACTGAAGCTTTCTTT
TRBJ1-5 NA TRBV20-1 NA CSASPRGIYQPQHF TGCAGTGCTAGCCCAAGGGGGATATATCAGCCCCAGCATTTT
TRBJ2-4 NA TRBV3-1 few CASSQDPQIAKNIQYF TGTGCCAGCAGCCAAGATCCTCAGATCGCCAAAAACATTCAGTACTTC
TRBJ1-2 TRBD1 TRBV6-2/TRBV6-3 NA CASSQPGTGNGYTF TGTGCCAGCAGTCAACCCGGGACAGGGAATGGCTACACCTTC
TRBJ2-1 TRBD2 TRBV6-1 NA CATQRGGRGNEQFF TGTGCCACCCAACGGGGCGGGAGAGGGAATGAGCAGTTCTTC
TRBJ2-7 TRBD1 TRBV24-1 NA CATSGGQGASYEQYF TGTGCCACCAGTGGGGGCCAGGGGGCATCGTACGAGCAGTACTTC
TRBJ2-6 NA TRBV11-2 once CASSFRGLEANVLTF TGTGCCAGCAGTTTCCGGGGCCTGGAGGCCAACGTCCTGACTTTC
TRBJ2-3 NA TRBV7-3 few CASSEDDGTQYF TGTGCCAGCAGCGAGGACGATGGGACGCAGTATTTT
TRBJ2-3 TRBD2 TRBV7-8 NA CASTRGRAGDSTDTQYF TGTGCCAGCACCCGGGGCCGAGCGGGAGACTCCACAGATACGCAGTATTTT
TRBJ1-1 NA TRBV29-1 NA CSVETPEAFF TGCAGCGTTGAGACACCTGAAGCTTTCTTT
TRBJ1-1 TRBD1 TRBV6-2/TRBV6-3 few CASTPNRGNTEAFF TGTGCCAGCACCCCGAACAGGGGAAACACTGAAGCTTTCTTT
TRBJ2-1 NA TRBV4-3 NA CASSQELVDEQFF TGCGCCAGCAGCCAAGAACTGGTCGATGAGCAGTTCTTC
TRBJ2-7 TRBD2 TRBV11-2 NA CATTAGTNSYEQYF TGTGCCACTACCGCCGGGACTAACTCCTACGAGCAGTACTTC
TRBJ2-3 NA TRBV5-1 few CASSPVSGAQYF TGCGCCAGCAGCCCCGTAAGCGGAGCGCAGTATTTT
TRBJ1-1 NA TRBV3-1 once CASSQDPRGGWTEAFF TGTGCCAGCAGCCAAGACCCTCGGGGCGGCTGGACTGAAGCTTTCTTT
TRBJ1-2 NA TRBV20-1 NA CSASPHGGSANYGYTF TGCAGTGCTAGTCCCCATGGGGGGTCTGCTAACTATGGCTACACCTTC
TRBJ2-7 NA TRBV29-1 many CSVEESGGETYEQYF TGCAGCGTTGAAGAATCGGGGGGCGAGACATACGAGCAGTACTTC
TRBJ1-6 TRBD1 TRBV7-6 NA CASSVRQGGSNSPLHF TGTGCCAGCAGCGTCCGACAGGGGGGTTCTAATTCACCCCTCCACTTT